The rows below give T cell receptor beta chains drawn from one sample of a study of radiotherapy plus CTLA-4 blockade in lung cancer. The data were produced by immunoSEQ multiplex PCR, yet TCRdb's version contains in-frame clones alone and is incomplete. This table holds about 94,000 clones, 82% found once. This specimen consisted of peripheral blood, obtained from a patient treated with radiotherapy plus ipilimumab. The receptor set was obtained from a human donor with non-small cell lung cancer that progressed on radiotherapy plus ipilimumab. CDR3s include the opening cysteine and the closing phenylalanine or tryptophan. A D gene is named only where the DNA matches it firmly.

j_call d_call v_call cdr3_aa
TRBJ2-7 TRBD2 TRBV6-4 CASRLAGVDEQYF
TRBJ2-5 TRBD1 TRBV27 CASSLSTGGRQETQYF
TRBJ1-2 TRBD1 TRBV6-6 CASSSGGSNYGYTF
TRBJ2-1 TRBD1 TRBV7-6 CASSLLTGAGNEQFF
TRBJ2-3 . TRBV9 CASSVSGVPQYF
TRBJ2-3 . TRBV18 CASSPRRDDTQYF
TRBJ2-3 TRBD2 TRBV2 CASSGLAQDTQYF
TRBJ1-5 . TRBV28 CASSLWVGSGNQPQHF
TRBJ2-2 . TRBV9 CASSVVSRAAGELFF
TRBJ1-1 TRBD1 TRBV12-5 CASGLGQGAEAFF
TRBJ2-7 . TRBV7-2 CASSLGVDGYEQYF
TRBJ2-1 TRBD2 TRBV27 CASSFLTSGSSYNEQFF
TRBJ2-4 . TRBV29-1 CSARWGENIQYF
TRBJ2-1 . TRBV19 CASSLIGGRAYNEQFF
TRBJ1-1 . TRBV27 CASSPALGNTEAFF
TRBJ2-5 . TRBV28 CASSLDYSRRETQYF
TRBJ2-3 . TRBV5-1 CASSLGVLSTDTQYF
TRBJ1-1 TRBD1 TRBV5-4 CASSLEAGGNTEAFF
TRBJ2-1 . TRBV7-9 CASSWNEQFF
TRBJ2-3 . TRBV29-1 CSVRDLFTDTQYF
TRBJ2-7 . TRBV20-1 CSARLNYEQYF
TRBJ2-2 TRBD1 TRBV27 CASRSQRQGDTGELFF
TRBJ1-2 . TRBV30 CAWTEPLLGPGYTF
TRBJ1-2 . TRBV4-1 CASSQGSGIDGYTF
TRBJ1-3 . TRBV25-1 CASPFQGPGGNTIYF
TRBJ2-5 . TRBV27 CASSLQGFQETQYF
TRBJ2-1 . TRBV13 CASSLGRNNEQFF
TRBJ2-5 . TRBV5-1 CASSLGSETQYF
TRBJ1-5 . TRBV5-6 CASSLGAAYSNQPQHF
TRBJ2-1 TRBD1 TRBV27 CASGQVGVLYNEQFF
TRBJ1-5 . TRBV7-2 CASSYRDSNQPQHF
TRBJ2-3 . TRBV28 CASSLSGEADTQYF
TRBJ1-5 . TRBV7-8 CASSQGRHNQPQHF
TRBJ1-5 TRBD1 TRBV14 CASSRTGWQPQHF
TRBJ1-2 . TRBV6-6 CASSYDRPYYGYTF
TRBJ2-3 . TRBV7-9 CASSLVGTDTQYF
TRBJ2-5 TRBD2 TRBV7-2 CASSSPLGTSGQETQYF
TRBJ2-2 . TRBV10-1 CASSRTNTGELFF
TRBJ1-1 . TRBV6-6 CASSYRRVVFAEAFF
TRBJ2-7 . TRBV11-2 CASSSRQVSYEQYF
TRBJ2-7 . TRBV10-1 CASSERLWGEQYF
TRBJ1-1 . TRBV28 CASSLLMAEAFF
TRBJ1-5 TRBD1 TRBV6-6 CASSPGTGSNQPQHF
TRBJ2-1 . TRBV4-1 CASSQFSVYNEQFF
TRBJ2-7 . TRBV7-9 CASSPDLAPYEQYF
TRBJ2-7 . TRBV29-1 CSVASNSYEQYF
TRBJ2-3 . TRBV27 CASRKASTDTQYF
TRBJ2-7 . TRBV5-6 CASSLRAQSRLNGQYF
TRBJ1-1 . TRBV7-9 CASSSLAFF
TRBJ2-2 . TRBV4-2 CASSQEINSVATNTGELFF
TRBJ2-1 TRBD1 TRBV19 CASSMRGQGGEQFF
TRBJ1-5 . TRBV10-3 CAISEGGYSNQPQHF
TRBJ2-5 TRBD1 TRBV4-2 CASSQDQGAEGTQYF
TRBJ1-4 . TRBV30 CAWSVLRDGEKLFF
TRBJ2-6 . TRBV4-2 CASSQDQDLVGTGANVLTF
TRBJ2-1 TRBD2 TRBV5-1 CASRLAGAEQFF
TRBJ1-5 TRBD1 TRBV6-6 CASSPDRGNQPQHF